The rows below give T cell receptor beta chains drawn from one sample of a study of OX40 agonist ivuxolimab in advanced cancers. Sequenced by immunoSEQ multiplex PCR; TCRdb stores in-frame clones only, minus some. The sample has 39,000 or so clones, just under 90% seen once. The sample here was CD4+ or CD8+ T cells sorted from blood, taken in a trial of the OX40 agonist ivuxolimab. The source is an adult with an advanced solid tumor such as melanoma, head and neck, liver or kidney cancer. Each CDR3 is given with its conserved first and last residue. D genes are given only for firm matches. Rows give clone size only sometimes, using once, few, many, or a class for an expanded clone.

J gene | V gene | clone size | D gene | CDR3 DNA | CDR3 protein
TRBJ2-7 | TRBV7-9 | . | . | TGTGCCAGCAGCCGGGACACGAGCTCGAGGGAGCAGTACTTC | CASSRDTSSREQYF
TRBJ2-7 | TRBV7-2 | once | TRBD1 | TGTGCCAGCTCACTCGACAGGGGTTACGAGCAGTACTTC | CASSLDRGYEQYF
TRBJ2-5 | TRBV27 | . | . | TGTGCCAGCATTCTAGAGGGCGGTCCGGAGACCCAGTACTTC | CASILEGGPETQYF
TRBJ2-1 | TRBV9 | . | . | TGTGCCAGCAGCGGGCCCTCTTTAGCAGCAATCGAGCAGTTCTTC | CASSGPSLAAIEQFF
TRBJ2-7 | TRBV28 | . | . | TGTGCCACAGGACAGTTCTACGAGCAGTACTTC | CATGQFYEQYF
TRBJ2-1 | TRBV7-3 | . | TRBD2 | TGTGCCAGCAGCGTTACTAGCGGGGGCGATTACAATGAGCAGTTCTTC | CASSVTSGGDYNEQFF
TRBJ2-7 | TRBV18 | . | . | TGTGCCAGCTCACCACCGTCGGGGAAGGGATACGAGCAGTACTTC | CASSPPSGKGYEQYF
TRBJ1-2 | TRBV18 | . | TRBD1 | TGTGCCAGCTCAAGTACCGGGACAGGAGCCGGGACCTTC | CASSSTGTGAGTF
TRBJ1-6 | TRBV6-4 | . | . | TGTGCCAGCAGAGAAGGCAGCTCCTATAATTCACCCCTCCACTTT | CASREGSSYNSPLHF
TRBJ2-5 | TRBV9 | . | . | TGTGCCAGCAGCGTAGGGACTCGACAAGAGACCCAGTACTTC | CASSVGTRQETQYF
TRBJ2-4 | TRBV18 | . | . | TGTGCCAGCTCACCGATGCAGGGGAAGAAAAACATTCAGTACTTC | CASSPMQGKKNIQYF
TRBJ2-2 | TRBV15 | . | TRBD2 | TGTGCCACCAGCCTACACGCGGGAGACACCGGGGAGCTGTTTTTT | CATSLHAGDTGELFF
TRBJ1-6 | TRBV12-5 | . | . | TGTGCTAGTGGTTTGGTACGGCACATAAACTCACCCCTCCACTTT | CASGLVRHINSPLHF
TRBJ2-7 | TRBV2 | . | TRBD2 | TGTGCCAGCAAGACTAGCGTGAACTACGAGCAGTACTTC | CASKTSVNYEQYF
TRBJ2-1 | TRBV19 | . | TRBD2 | TGTGCCAGTAGTATAGATTTCGTCGGGAGGGTGGTCAATGAGCAGTTCTTC | CASSIDFVGRVVNEQFF
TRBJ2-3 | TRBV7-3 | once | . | TGTGCCAGCAGCCAAGAGGGAGCAGATACGCAGTATTTT | CASSQEGADTQYF
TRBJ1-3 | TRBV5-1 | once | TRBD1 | TGCGCCAGCAAACGGGGGACAGCCTCTGGAAACACCATATATTTT | CASKRGTASGNTIYF
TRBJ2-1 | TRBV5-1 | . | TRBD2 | TGCGCCAGCAGCCCCCGAGGCGGGGGTTACAATGAGCAGTTCTTC | CASSPRGGGYNEQFF
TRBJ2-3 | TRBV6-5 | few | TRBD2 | TGTGCCAGCAGTCTAGCGGGAGTCACAGATACGCAGTATTTT | CASSLAGVTDTQYF
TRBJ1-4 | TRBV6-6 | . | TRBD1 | TGTGCCAGCAGTTACGGGACAGGGAGGGAAAAACTGTTTTTT | CASSYGTGREKLFF
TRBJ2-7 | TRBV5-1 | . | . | TGCGCCAGCAGCTTGGGGGTTTGGGGCAACTACGAGCAGTACTTC | CASSLGVWGNYEQYF
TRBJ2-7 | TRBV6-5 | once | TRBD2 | TGTGCCAGCAGTACCAGCGGGGGCGACCCCTACGAGCAGTACTTC | CASSTSGGDPYEQYF
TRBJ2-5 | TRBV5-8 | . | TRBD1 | TGTGCCAGCAGCCCACCGGGACAGGGGGCGCGGGAGACCCAGTACTTC | CASSPPGQGARETQYF
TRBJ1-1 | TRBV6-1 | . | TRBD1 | TGTGCCAGCAGTGCCGGGACAGGGGTAATGGTGAACACTGAAGCTTTCTTT | CASSAGTGVMVNTEAFF
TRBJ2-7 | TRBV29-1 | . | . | TGCAGCGTTGAGGGGACCGACCCAGGGGACCCCCCTTACGAGCAGTACTTC | CSVEGTDPGDPPYEQYF
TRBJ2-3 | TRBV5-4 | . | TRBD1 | TGTGCCAGCAGCTTGGGAGGGACAGGGGGCGCAGATACGCAGTATTTT | CASSLGGTGGADTQYF
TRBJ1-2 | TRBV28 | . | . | TGTGCCAGCCAAGGGGGATACAACTATGGCTACACCTTC | CASQGGYNYGYTF
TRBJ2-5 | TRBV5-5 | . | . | TGTGCCAGCAGCTTGGGAGTCGGGAATCAAGAGACCCAGTACTTC | CASSLGVGNQETQYF
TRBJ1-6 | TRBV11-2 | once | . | TGTGCCAGCAGCTTAGTTCTTAATTCACCCCTCCACTTT | CASSLVLNSPLHF
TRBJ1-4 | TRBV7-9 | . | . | TGTGCCAGCAGCTTAGCGGGGGTAGAGAATGAAAAACTGTTTTTT | CASSLAGVENEKLFF
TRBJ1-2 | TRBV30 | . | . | TGTGCCTGGAGTGTAAACAGATTCAATGGCTACACCTTC | CAWSVNRFNGYTF
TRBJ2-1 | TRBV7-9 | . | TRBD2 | TGTGCCAGCAGCTTACAAGCGGGAGGCTACAATGAGCAGTTCTTC | CASSLQAGGYNEQFF
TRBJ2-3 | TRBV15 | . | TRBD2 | TGTGCCACCAGCAGAGACCAACGGGGGGGCACAGATACGCAGTATTTT | CATSRDQRGGTDTQYF
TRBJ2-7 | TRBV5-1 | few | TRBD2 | TGCGCCAGCAGCCCCCGGACTAGCGGGGGGGGCGACGAGCAGTACTTC | CASSPRTSGGGDEQYF
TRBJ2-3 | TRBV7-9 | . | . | TGTGCCAGCAGCTTAATGCCCCTGGATACGCAGTATTTT | CASSLMPLDTQYF
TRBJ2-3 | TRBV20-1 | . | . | TGCAGTGCTCTCTGGGTAGATACGCAGTATTTT | CSALWVDTQYF